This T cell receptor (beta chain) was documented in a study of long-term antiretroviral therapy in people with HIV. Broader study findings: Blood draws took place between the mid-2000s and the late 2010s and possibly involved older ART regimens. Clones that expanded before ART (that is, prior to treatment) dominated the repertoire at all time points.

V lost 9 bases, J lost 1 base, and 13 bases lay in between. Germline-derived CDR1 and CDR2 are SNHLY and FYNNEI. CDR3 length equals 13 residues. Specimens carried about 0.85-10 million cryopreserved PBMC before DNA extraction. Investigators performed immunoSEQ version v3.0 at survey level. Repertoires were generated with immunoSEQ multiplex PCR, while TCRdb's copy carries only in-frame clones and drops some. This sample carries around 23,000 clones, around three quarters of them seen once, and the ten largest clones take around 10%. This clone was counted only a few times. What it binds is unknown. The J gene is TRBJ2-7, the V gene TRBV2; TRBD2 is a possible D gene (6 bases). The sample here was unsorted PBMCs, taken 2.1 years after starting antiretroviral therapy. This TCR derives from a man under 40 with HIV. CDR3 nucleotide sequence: TGTGCCAGTAGGAGGGGCATATCCTACGAGCAGTACTTC. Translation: CASRRGISYEQYF.